This TCR beta chain was sequenced in a study of cytomegalovirus exposure and HLA in healthy donors. Study in general: Samples from HLA-typed donors yielded approximately 88 million unique TCRs in an early data release.

PCR used 60 Vbeta primers and 13 Jbeta primers. The method was immunoSEQ multiplex PCR; TCRdb's version includes in-frame clones alone and lacks a portion of them. Among 160,000 or so clones, roughly 80% were seen once, and the ten largest hold roughly 5%. J gave up 4 bases and V 3 bases, and 7 bases lay outside the gene matches. The CDR3 spans 17 residues. Germline V gives CDR1 SGHDT, CDR2 YYEEEE. A note on this clone: The antigen remains undetermined.

Study conclusions and caveats: Later analysis demonstrated an association between a missense DCLRE1C variant and TCR beta V- and J-gene trimming.

The chain couples TRBV5-6 to TRBJ1-4; 12 bases are shared with TRBD1. The sequenced material came from PBMCs. The TCR sequence derives from a woman younger than 35 in good health and CMV-seropositive. The CDR3 loop reads CASSSGTGGWGNEKLFF. CDR3 sequence (DNA): TGTGCCAGCAGCTCTGGGACAGGGGGCTGGGGTAATGAAAAACTGTTTTTT.